One T cell receptor (beta chain) is described in this entry. The data are from a study of blood T cell repertoires in COVID-19. Study at large: The study drew acute and convalescent COVID-19 samples from the United States, Italy and Spain. The analysed material was cDNA or gDNA that came from T cells, B-cell-depleted T cells, or PBMCs.

Per the original methods: From reference gene primer amplification, estimates of nucleated cell counts were derived. Some clones are missing from TCRdb's copy, which holds only in-frame ones; the method was immunoSEQ multiplex PCR. That table is the source of V, J and clone size, and D and trimming were worked out from the DNA. This table has 75,000 to 90,000 clones, about 90% appearing once. Trimming left V 7 bases short and J 5 bases short, with 29 bases between. The CDR3 loop spans 18 amino acids. The germline V gene encodes CDR1 LGHDT and CDR2 YNNKEL (reference sequence). Source material: peripheral blood. The clonotype originates from a woman aged 45-65 years in a cohort sampled during active COVID-19. The gene calls are TRBV3-1 (or the pseudogene TRBV3-2) and TRBJ1-1, with a possible D match to TRBD1 (5 bases). The CDR3 DNA sequence: TGTGCCAGCAAATTAAGAGTGGGAGGTCCCCAGGGATGGACTGAAGCTTTCTTT. Residues: CASKLRVGGPQGWTEAFF.